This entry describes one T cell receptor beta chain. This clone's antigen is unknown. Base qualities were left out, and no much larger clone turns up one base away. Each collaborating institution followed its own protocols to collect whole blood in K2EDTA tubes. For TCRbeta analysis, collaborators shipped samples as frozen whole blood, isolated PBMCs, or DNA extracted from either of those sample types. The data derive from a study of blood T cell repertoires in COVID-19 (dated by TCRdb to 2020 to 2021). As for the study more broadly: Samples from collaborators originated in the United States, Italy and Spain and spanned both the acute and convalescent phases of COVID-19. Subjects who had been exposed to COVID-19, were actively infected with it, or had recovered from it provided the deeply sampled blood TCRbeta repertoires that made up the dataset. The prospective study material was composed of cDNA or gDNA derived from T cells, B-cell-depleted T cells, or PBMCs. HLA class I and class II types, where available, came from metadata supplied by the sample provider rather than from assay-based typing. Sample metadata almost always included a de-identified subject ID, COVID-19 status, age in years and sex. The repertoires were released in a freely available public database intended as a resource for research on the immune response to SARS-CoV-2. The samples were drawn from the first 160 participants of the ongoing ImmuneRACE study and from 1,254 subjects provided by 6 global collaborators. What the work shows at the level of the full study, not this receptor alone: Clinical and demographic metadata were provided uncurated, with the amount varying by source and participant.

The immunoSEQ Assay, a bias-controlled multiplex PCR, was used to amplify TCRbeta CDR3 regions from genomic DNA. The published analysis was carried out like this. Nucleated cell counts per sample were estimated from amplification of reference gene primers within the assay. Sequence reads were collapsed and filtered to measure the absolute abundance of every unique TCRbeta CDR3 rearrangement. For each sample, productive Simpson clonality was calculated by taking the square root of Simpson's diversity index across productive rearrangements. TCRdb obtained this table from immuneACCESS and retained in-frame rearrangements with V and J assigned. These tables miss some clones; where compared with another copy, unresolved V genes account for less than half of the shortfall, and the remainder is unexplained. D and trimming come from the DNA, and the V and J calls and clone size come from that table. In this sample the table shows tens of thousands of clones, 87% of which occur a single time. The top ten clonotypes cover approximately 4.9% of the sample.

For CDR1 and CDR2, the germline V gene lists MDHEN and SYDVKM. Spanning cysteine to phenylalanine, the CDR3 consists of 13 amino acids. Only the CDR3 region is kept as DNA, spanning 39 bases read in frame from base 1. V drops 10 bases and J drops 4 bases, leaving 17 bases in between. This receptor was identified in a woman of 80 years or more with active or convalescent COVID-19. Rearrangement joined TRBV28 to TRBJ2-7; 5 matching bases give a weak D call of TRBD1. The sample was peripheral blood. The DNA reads TGTGCCACCGGTCAGGGTCACGGGTACGAGCAGTACTTC. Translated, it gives CATGQGHGYEQYF.